This note documents a single T cell receptor beta chain sequence. The antigen remains undetermined. A much larger clone lies a single base off, so this may be a read error. Germline V gene sequence: CDR1 ENHRY, CDR2 SYGVKD. The V end was cut by 5 bases, the J end by 7 bases, with 8 bases between. CDR3 size: 12 residues. This record comes from a study of Graves' ophthalmopathy and Graves' hyperthyroidism. The study, taken as a whole, reports: Discriminating ophthalmopathy from stable hyperthyroidism, a 13-signature model attained a sensitivity of about 88% and a specificity of approximately 81%. Blood samples also showed most expanded thyroid clonotypes exceeding 0.001 frequency. The model predicted progression of ophthalmopathy with a sensitivity of roughly 66%, and its specificity was approximately 77%.

Ophthalmopathy in the donors was of moderate-to-severe activity, with CAS ≥3, NOSPECS ≥4 and duration under 3 months. Amplified TCR beta CDR3 regions were obtained using RNA transcripts as template. Scientists carried out first-round RT-PCR using HTBI primers and then a second-round multiplex PCR. TCRdb redid the calling of the multiplex PCR reads with MiXCR, one entry per CDR3 protein. Among hundreds of thousands of distinct CDR3 sequences listed, under 50% were seen once. The origin of this receptor is an adult man with Graves' ophthalmopathy. The specimen was peripheral blood. The J gene is TRBJ2-2, the V gene TRBV10-3; D not certain. CDR3 protein: CAISYDNGELFF. The CDR3 region has the DNA TGTGCCATCAGTTACGATAACGGGGAGCTGTTTTTT.